These 23 T cell receptor beta chains share one sample of origin, sequenced in a study of a mutant IDH1 vaccine in newly diagnosed glioma. Time point defined: week 23, last vaccination. What each vaccine dose contained was 300 ug of mutant IDH1 20-mer peptide, accompanied by topical imiquimod. No antigen has been assigned to these receptors. Clones were sequenced by immunoSEQ multiplex PCR, and TCRdb holds only the in-frame ones, with some missing. Of approximately 30,000 clones in the sample, roughly four fifths were seen once. This specimen was PBMCs, taken from a glioma patient whose treatment included an IDH1 peptide vaccine. Receptors were obtained from a woman aged 30 to 39 with glioma.

Only one count was recorded for this clone. V and J are TRBV19 and TRBJ1-5, with D unresolved. This CDR3 has 11 residues. Germline CDR1 and CDR2: LNHDA and SQIVND (reference sequence). V dropped 5 bases and J dropped 7 bases, with 6 bases sitting between them. The CDR3 sequence: CASSSEQPQHF. The CDR3 coding sequence is TGTGCCAGTAGTTCTGAGCAGCCCCAGCATTTT.

This clone was seen just once. The chain has TRBV18 and TRBJ1-1; the D gene is possibly TRBD1 (5 bases). With 8 bases removed from V and 0 bases from J, the gap between germline ends came to 22 bases. Germline lookup yields CDR1 KGHSH and CDR2 LQKENI. The CDR3 runs to 17 residues. The CDR3 region has the DNA TGTGCCAGCCCCCCCCAGGGATCCTTGGGGATGAACACTGAAGCTTTCTTT. Translation: CASPPQGSLGMNTEAFF.

V and J are TRBV5-1 and TRBJ1-1, with D hard to call. Germline CDR1 reads SGHRS; CDR2 reads YFSETQ. V was cut by 7 bases and J by 4 bases, with 14 bases left in between. CDR3 size: 13 residues. The CDR3 reads CASSLSVTTEAFF. The CDR3 nucleotides read TGCGCCAGCTCCTTGTCAGTAACCACTGAAGCTTTCTTT.

The chain has TRBV7-2 and TRBJ2-3, with 7 bases aligning to TRBD2. With V trimmed by 3 bases and J by 2 bases, 5 bases remained unmatched. This CDR3 is 15 amino acids long. The germline V gene has CDR1 SGHTA and CDR2 FQGNSA. DNA of the CDR3: TGTGCCAGCAGCTTTGAAGCGGGGAACACAGATACGCAGTATTTT. It specifies CASSFEAGNTDTQYF. Full variable domain (outside the CDR3, taken from reference TRBV7-2 and TRBJ2-3): GAGVSQSPSNKVTEKGKDVELRCDPISGHTALYWYRQSLGQGLEFLIYFQGNSAPDKSGLPSDRFSAERTGGSVSTLTIQRTQQEDSAVYLCASSFEAGNTDTQYFGPGTRLTVL.

The chain couples TRBV10-2 to TRBJ1-1; no clear D. Germline V gene sequence: CDR1 WSHSY, CDR2 SAAADI. The CDR3 runs to 13 residues. V lost 6 bases and J lost 4, with 12 bases in between. This CDR3 is CASSDLIGTEAFF. The CDR3 DNA reads as TGCGCCAGCAGCGACCTCATTGGCACTGAAGCTTTCTTT.

The J gene is TRBJ1-1, the V gene TRBV5-1; D is ambiguous. The CDR3 has 13 amino acids. V was pared by 8 bases and J by 0 bases, with 11 bases between. Germline V CDR1 and CDR2: SGHRS, YFSETQ. The CDR3 DNA sequence: TGCGCCAGTAAGGTCGGGGTGAACACTGAAGCTTTCTTT. Protein: CASKVGVNTEAFF.

The rearrangement links TRBV5-6 to TRBJ1-2; D is uncertain. V was trimmed by 1 base and J by 4 bases, leaving 11 bases between them. This CDR3 spans 14 amino acids. Germline values: CDR1 SGHDT, CDR2 YYEEEE. CDR3 DNA: TGTGCCAGCAGCTTGAAGGACCGGCGCTATGGCTACACCTTC. Translating gives CASSLKDRRYGYTF.

This clone was detected only once. The V and J genes are TRBV6-1 and TRBJ2-7; TRBD2 aligns across 7 bases. This CDR3 has 14 amino acids. The germline gives CDR1 MNHNS, CDR2 SASEGT. J gave up 3 bases and V 8 bases, and 10 bases lay outside the gene matches. This CDR3 is CASSLGGSDYEQYF. CDR3 coding DNA: TGTGCCAGCTCACTGGGGGGGTCCGACTACGAGCAGTACTTC.

V and J are TRBV7-9 and TRBJ1-2; no firm D call. Germline CDR1 reads SEHNR; CDR2 reads FQNEAQ (reference sequence). There are 16 residues in the CDR3. V dropped 3 bases and J dropped 2 bases, with 16 bases sitting between them. CDR3 in amino acids: CASSLLMGFTNYGYTF. CDR3 DNA sequence: TGTGCCAGCAGCTTGCTGATGGGGTTTACGAACTATGGCTACACCTTC. Filled out from reference TRBV7-9 and TRBJ1-2, the complete variable domain reads DTGVSQNPRHKITKRGQNVTFRCDPISEHNRLYWYRQTLGQGPEFLTYFQNEAQLEKSRLLSDRFSAERPKGSFSTLEIQRTEQGDSAMYLCASSLLMGFTNYGYTFGSGTRLTVV.

The V call is TRBV10-1, the J call TRBJ2-1, with TRBD2 matching over 7 bases. V dropped 2 bases and J dropped 3; count of bases not matched to a gene: 1. The CDR3 has 14 residues. Per the germline V gene, CDR1 is WNHNN and CDR2 is SYGVQD (reference sequence). CDR3 residues: CASSEGGGYNEQFF. DNA for the CDR3: TGCGCCAGCAGTGAGGGCGGGGGCTACAATGAGCAGTTCTTC.

CDR3 region: CASSWGTGYDGELFF. Written as DNA, the CDR3 is TGCGCCAGCAGCTGGGGGACAGGGTACGACGGGGAGCTGTTTTTT. This rearrangement joins TRBV5-1 to TRBJ2-2, with TRBD1 matching over 9 bases. V gave up 3 bases and J gave up 7 bases; unmatched junction bases: 7. The CDR3 runs 15 residues. In germline, CDR1 is SGHRS, CDR2 YFSETQ.

The chain recombines TRBV19 with TRBJ1-3; 8 bases map to TRBD1. CDR3 size: 15 residues. Germline V gene data show CDR1 as LNHDA and CDR2 as SQIVND (reference sequence). With V trimmed by 6 bases and J by 5 bases, 9 bases remained unmatched. In DNA, the CDR3 is TGTGCCAGTAGACCGGACAGGGCGAAGCGAAACACCATATATTTT. The encoded protein is CASRPDRAKRNTIYF. Combining the CDR3 with reference TRBV19 and TRBJ1-3 gives the whole variable domain DGGITQSPKYLFRKEGQNVTLSCEQNLNHDAMYWYRQDPGQGLRLIYYSQIVNDFQKGDIAEGYSVSREKKESFPLTVTSAQKNPTAFYLCASRPDRAKRNTIYFGEGSWLTVV.

J is TRBJ2-2 and V is TRBV7-9, with 7 bases identical to TRBD2. Germline V gene data show CDR1 as SEHNR and CDR2 as FQNEAQ (reference sequence). The CDR3 is 16 amino acids. The junction had 10 bases not matched to a gene; V was cut back by 5 bases and J by 4 bases. CDR3 DNA sequence: TGTGCCAGCAGCCCCCAGCGGGGAGGGATCACCGGGGAGCTGTTTTTT. Encoded protein: CASSPQRGGITGELFF.

This sequence joins TRBV4-1 and TRBJ1-4; 8 positions match TRBD1. This CDR3 region has 15 residues. Germline CDR1 is MGHRA and CDR2 is YSYEKL. The V segment lost 3 bases and the J segment 7 bases; nucleotides outside the gene matches: 7. CDR3 sequence reads: CASSQTGERGEKLFF. In DNA form, the CDR3 reads TGCGCCAGCAGCCAGACAGGGGAGAGGGGTGAAAAACTGTTTTTT.

The V call is TRBV6-1, the J call TRBJ1-2; the D gene is possibly TRBD1 (6 bases). This CDR3 is 13 amino acids long. The V gene's germline CDR1 is MNHNS and CDR2 SASEGT. V was clipped by 7 bases and J by 4 bases, with 13 bases between them. CDR3 nucleotides: TGTGCCAGCATCAACCAGGGGTCCTATGGCTACACCTTC. This codes for CASINQGSYGYTF.

A single count supports this clone. The CDR3 reads CASSSGNRNTGELFF. CDR3 DNA sequence: TGTGCCAGCAGCTCGGGGAACCGGAACACCGGGGAGCTGTTTTTT. The V call is TRBV11-2, the J call TRBJ2-2, with D perhaps matching TRBD2 (5 bases). CDR1 SGHAT and CDR2 FQNNGV come from the germline V gene. The CDR3 runs 15 residues. Trimming removed 4 bases from V and 1 base from J, with 10 bases in between.

This sequence joins TRBV9 and TRBJ2-2; perhaps TRBD1 as D (6 bases). The CDR3 runs to 15 residues. The germline V gene has CDR1 SGDLS and CDR2 YYNGEE. V shed 0 bases and J shed 3 bases, with 9 bases lying between them. For the CDR3, the DNA is TGTGCCAGCAGCGTAGGCACAGGGCACACCGGGGAGCTGTTTTTT. This sequence encodes CASSVGTGHTGELFF.

The rearrangement links TRBV29-1 to TRBJ2-7, with D hard to call. Trimming stripped 5 bases from V and 1 base from J, with 9 bases between. CDR1 is SQVTM and CDR2 is ANQGSEA in the germline V gene. The CDR3 runs to 12 residues. DNA for the CDR3: TGCAGCGTTCTGGTGGCGTCCTACGAGCAGTACTTC. Its translation: CSVLVASYEQYF.

The CDR3 protein is CASRRPPSETQYF. In nucleotides, the CDR3 is TGTGCCAGCAGGAGGCCTCCTTCGGAGACCCAGTACTTC. This rearrangement joins TRBV7-2 to TRBJ2-5; D not certain. CDR3 length: 13 amino acids. Trimming took 6 bases from V and 5 from J, leaving 13 bases between them. CDR1 SGHTA and CDR2 FQGNSA come from the germline V gene.

The chain has TRBV27 and TRBJ1-5, with a tentative D call TRBD1 (5 bases). Between the trimmed V and J ends, which lost 4 bases and 7 bases, there was a span of 11 bases. The CDR3 totals 13 residues. CDR1 and CDR2 (germline): MNHEY, SMNVEV (reference sequence). Here the CDR3 DNA reads TGTGCCAGCAGTTGGGGGGAGGGACAGCCCCAGCATTTT. Translating gives CASSWGEGQPQHF.

The gene calls are TRBV6-5 and TRBJ1-2, with D hard to call. The germline V and J ends were trimmed by 6 bases and 1 base, with 9 bases remaining between them. Germline V CDR1 and CDR2: MNHEY, SVGAGI. CDR3 length equals 13 residues. The CDR3 DNA follows: TGTGCCAGCAGGGCAGCAATTAACTATGGCTACACCTTC. Amino acids: CASRAAINYGYTF.

This chain uses TRBV29-1 with TRBJ1-2; TRBD1 matches at 8 bases. Germline V gene sequence: CDR1 SQVTM, CDR2 ANQGSEA. Trimming took 3 bases from V and 3 from J; bases not matched to a gene: 9. This CDR3 is built from 15 residues. In DNA form, the CDR3 reads TGCAGCGTTGACCTAACCGGGACAGGTGACTATGGCTACACCTTC. It translates to CSVDLTGTGDYGYTF.

This chain uses TRBV19 with TRBJ2-7, with D unresolved. CDR3 length: 14 residues. The germline V and J ends were trimmed by 3 bases and 3 bases, with 12 bases remaining between them. From germline, CDR1 is LNHDA and CDR2 SQIVND (reference sequence). DNA of the CDR3: TGTGCCAGTAGTATTGGCTTGGATCTCTACGAGCAGTACTTC. It translates to CASSIGLDLYEQYF.